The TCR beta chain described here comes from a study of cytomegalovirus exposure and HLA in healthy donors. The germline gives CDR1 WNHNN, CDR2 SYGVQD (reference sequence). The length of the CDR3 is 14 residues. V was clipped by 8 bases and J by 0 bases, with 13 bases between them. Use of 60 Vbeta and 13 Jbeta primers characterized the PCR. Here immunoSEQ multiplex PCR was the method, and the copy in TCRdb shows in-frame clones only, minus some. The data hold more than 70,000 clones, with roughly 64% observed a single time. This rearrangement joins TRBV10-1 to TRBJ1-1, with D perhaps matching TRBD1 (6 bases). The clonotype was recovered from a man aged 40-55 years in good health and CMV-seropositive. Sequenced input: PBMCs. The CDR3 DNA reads TGCGCCAGCCGGACAGCCTCTTTGAACACTGAAGCTTTCTTT. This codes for CASRTASLNTEAFF.